This T cell receptor (beta chain) was identified during a study of T cell repertoires in cytomegalovirus infection. Study at large: Carrying CMV and the relevant HLA type showed in public TCR beta signatures.

Study-wide points: Cumulative public TCR beta family frequency identified CMV carriers with the relevant HLA. The study found HLA-C-restricted CMV-specific TCR beta clonotypes dominating the ex vivo response.

Details on this clonotype: Its antigen is still unknown.

CDR1 is DFQATT and CDR2 is SNEGSKA in the germline V gene (reference sequence). This CDR3 spans 13 amino acids. With 5 bases removed from V and 7 bases from J, the gap between germline ends came to 17 bases. TCRdb re-called the reads through MiXCR, storing one row per CDR3 protein. The table lists roughly 230,000 distinct CDR3 sequences, approximately 22% of them singletons, with approximately 18% in the top ten. The chain couples TRBV20-1 to TRBJ1-2; D perhaps matches TRBD1 (5 bases). Sample: CD8+ T cells from PBMCs. The sequence was obtained from a human donor in good health (CMV status not recorded). Some clones in this sample may be carry-over from other donors' samples. As DNA, the CDR3 is TGCAGTGCTCCACAGGATATTCCAACTGGCTACACCTTC. This gives the protein CSAPQDIPTGYTF.